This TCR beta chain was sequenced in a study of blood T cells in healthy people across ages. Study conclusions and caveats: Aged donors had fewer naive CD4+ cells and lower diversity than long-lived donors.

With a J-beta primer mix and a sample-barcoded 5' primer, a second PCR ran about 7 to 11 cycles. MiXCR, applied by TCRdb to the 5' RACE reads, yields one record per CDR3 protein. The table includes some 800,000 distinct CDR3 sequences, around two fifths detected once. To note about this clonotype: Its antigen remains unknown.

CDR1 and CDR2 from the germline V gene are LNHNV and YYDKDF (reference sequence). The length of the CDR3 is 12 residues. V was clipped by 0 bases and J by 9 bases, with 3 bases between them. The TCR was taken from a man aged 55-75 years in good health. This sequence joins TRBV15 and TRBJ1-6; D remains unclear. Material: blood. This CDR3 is CATSRESSPLHF. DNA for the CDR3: TGTGCCACCAGCAGAGAGTCTTCACCCCTCCACTTT.